This TCR beta chain derives from a study of OX40 agonist ivuxolimab in advanced cancers. Overall study findings and caveats: Relatively little clonal expansion, among the lowest observed, appeared in partial responders at 0.1-3.0 mg/kg. Certain nonresponding patients likewise had low normalized T-cell clonal expansion.

In regard to this clone: Its matching antigen is unknown.

Profiled with immunoSEQ multiplex PCR; TCRdb holds only in-frame clones, not every one. The sample records roughly 90,000 clones, around nine tenths being singletons. The CDR3 runs 15 residues. The germline gives CDR1 SGHNT, CDR2 YYREEE (reference sequence). V lost 2 bases, J lost 5 bases, and 13 bases lay in between. The receptor's source is an adult with an advanced solid tumor such as melanoma, head and neck, liver or kidney cancer. V gene TRBV5-4 combines with J gene TRBJ1-4, with D perhaps TRBD1 (5 bases). The source was CD4+ or CD8+ T cells sorted from blood, collected in a trial of the OX40 agonist ivuxolimab. CDR3 DNA sequence: TGTGCCAGCAGCTTTAGGGTGGGGCTGAATGAAAAACTGTTTTTT. Its protein is CASSFRVGLNEKLFF.